These T cell receptor beta chains were read from a single sample in a study of sequential checkpoint blockade in melanoma. Repertoires were generated with immunoSEQ multiplex PCR, while TCRdb's copy carries only in-frame clones and drops some. The table lists some 9,000 clones, roughly 70% of them singletons. The sequencing used CD8+ T cells sorted from blood (inferred from file names), collected from a patient given nivolumab and ipilimumab in sequence. The receptors derive from a human donor with melanoma. The CDR3 runs from the conserved cysteine through the conserved F or W. Fields, in order: clone size, D gene, J gene, V gene, CDR3 DNA, CDR3 protein. A D gene is named only where the DNA matches it firmly. Expanded clones get a size class; other rows say once, few or many, or leave the size out.

>NA|NA|TRBJ1-4|TRBV4-3
TGCGCCAGCAGCCAAGACCCACCGCCTAGGGAAAAACTGTTTTTT
CASSQDPPPREKLFF
>NA|TRBD2|TRBJ2-4|TRBV4-3
TGCGCCAGCAGCCAAGATAGCCTAGCGGGGGGTATAAACATTCAGTACTTC
CASSQDSLAGGINIQYF
>NA|TRBD1|TRBJ2-5|TRBV27
TGTGCCAGCAGGAAGGGACAGGGGGCTTTGGAGACCCAGTACTTC
CASRKGQGALETQYF
>NA|TRBD1|TRBJ2-1|TRBV4-3
TGCGCCAGCAGCCAAGGGACAGGCCCCTACAATGAGCAGTTCTTC
CASSQGTGPYNEQFF
>NA|NA|TRBJ1-2|TRBV29-1
TGCAGCGTTGAAGACCCCTCGGGGTACGGCTACACCTTC
CSVEDPSGYGYTF
>NA|NA|TRBJ1-2|TRBV28
TGTGCCAGCAGTTTAAACAGCCCTAACTATGGCTACACCTTC
CASSLNSPNYGYTF
>NA|TRBD1|TRBJ2-3|TRBV30
TGTGCAATCAACAGGGGGCTAGGCACAGATACGCAGTATTTT
CAINRGLGTDTQYF
>NA|TRBD1|TRBJ2-2|TRBV30
TGTGCCTGGAGGGCTTGGGACAGGGACACCGGGGAGCTGTTTTTT
CAWRAWDRDTGELFF
>NA|TRBD1|TRBJ2-2|TRBV11-2
TGTGCCAGCAGCTCACCAGGGGGCGTCGGGACCGGGGAGCTGTTTTTT
CASSSPGGVGTGELFF
>once|NA|TRBJ2-7|TRBV4-1
TGCGCCAGCAGCCAAGACAATGGAGACTACTCCTACGAGCAGTACTTC
CASSQDNGDYSYEQYF
>NA|NA|TRBJ2-7|TRBV5-5
TGTGCCAGCAGCTTGGGCAGCGAGAGAGGCGAGCAGTACTTC
CASSLGSERGEQYF
>NA|TRBD1|TRBJ1-2|TRBV18
TGTGCCAGCTCATCGGGACAGGGAGAGACTAATGGCTACACCTTC
CASSSGQGETNGYTF
>once|NA|TRBJ2-5|TRBV27
TGTGCCAGCAGTTTAGATAGGGGAGAGACCCAGTACTTC
CASSLDRGETQYF
>medium-sized|NA|TRBJ1-2|TRBV18
TGTGCCAGCTCCACTGGGCAGGTCCGTAACTATGGCTACACCTTC
CASSTGQVRNYGYTF
>NA|TRBD1|TRBJ2-7|TRBV9
TGTGCCAGCAGCGCCGGCTACAGGGGTCACAACGAGCAGTACTTC
CASSAGYRGHNEQYF
>NA|TRBD1|TRBJ2-1|TRBV10-3
TGTGCCATCAGTGAGTCACAGGGGATTCTGTCCGAGCAGTTCTTC
CAISESQGILSEQFF
>NA|TRBD1|TRBJ2-7|TRBV29-1
TGCAGCGTTGAGCGGACAGGGAGCTCCTACGAGCAGTACTTC
CSVERTGSSYEQYF
>few|TRBD1|TRBJ2-7|TRBV15
TGTGCCACCAGCAGAGATTGGGGGACAGGACGCCACGAGCAGTACTTC
CATSRDWGTGRHEQYF
>NA|NA|TRBJ2-1|TRBV2
TGTGCCAGCAGTGAAGCGCTGGCGGTCTACAATGAGCAGTTCTTC
CASSEALAVYNEQFF
>NA|TRBD1|TRBJ2-2|TRBV27
TGTGCCAGCAGGACAGGGGACACCGGGGAGCTGTTTTTT
CASRTGDTGELFF
>NA|NA|TRBJ2-2|TRBV15
TGTGCCACCAGCAGAGACAGGGGGCGGGGGACCGGGGAGCTGTTTTTT
CATSRDRGRGTGELFF
>NA|NA|TRBJ2-7|TRBV7-2
TGTGCCAGCAGCTCCCCGGGCGGGACCTACGAGCAGTACTTC
CASSSPGGTYEQYF
>once|NA|TRBJ2-2|TRBV6-1
TGTGCCAGCAGTGAAGCGGGCTACCCCACAGATCAGCTGTTTTTT
CASSEAGYPTDQLFF
>NA|TRBD2|TRBJ2-7|TRBV4-3
TGCGCCAGCAGTCCGACTAGCGGGGGGGCGGTAGACGAGCAGTACTTC
CASSPTSGGAVDEQYF
>few|TRBD1|TRBJ2-7|TRBV18
TGTGCCAGCTCACCCCGGACAGGGAGTGTGTGGGAGCAGTACTTC
CASSPRTGSVWEQYF
>NA|NA|TRBJ1-2|TRBV4-3
TGCGCCAGCAGCCAAGATGGCAGGGAAGGGAACTATGGCTACACCTTC
CASSQDGREGNYGYTF
>NA|TRBD1|TRBJ1-2|TRBV27
TGTGCCAGCAAACCCAGGACAGGGGGTTTTGGCTATGGCTACACCTTC
CASKPRTGGFGYGYTF
>NA|NA|TRBJ2-7|TRBV6-4
TGTGCCAGCGGCCGTGAGCAGTACTTC
CASGREQYF
>NA|TRBD1|TRBJ2-5|TRBV5-1
TGCGCCAGCAGCTTCTCGGACAGGGACCAAGAGACCCAGTACTTC
CASSFSDRDQETQYF
>NA|TRBD2|TRBJ2-3|TRBV29-1
TGCAGCGTTGAAGTCTGGACTAGCGGGAGGGCCAGTGATACGCAGTATTTT
CSVEVWTSGRASDTQYF
>NA|NA|TRBJ2-5|TRBV14
TGTGCCAGCAGCCAAGTCACCAGCCAAGAGACCCAGTACTTC
CASSQVTSQETQYF
>NA|NA|TRBJ1-6|TRBV5-4
TGTGCCAGCAGCTTGGGGGGCGGTGAATCACCCCTCCACTTT
CASSLGGGESPLHF
>NA|TRBD1|TRBJ2-7|TRBV5-1
TGCGCCAGCAGCTTGGGGACAGGATTTAGGCCCTACGAGCAGTACTTC
CASSLGTGFRPYEQYF
>NA|TRBD2|TRBJ2-3|TRBV7-3
TGTGCCAGCAGCTCTCGGACTAGCGGGGGCACAGATACGCAGTATTTT
CASSSRTSGGTDTQYF
>NA|NA|TRBJ2-7|TRBV27
TGTGCCAGCCGAGTGGGAGCCGAGCAGTACTTC
CASRVGAEQYF
>NA|NA|TRBJ2-1|TRBV11-3
TGTGCCAGCAGCCCAAGCGGACTAAACAATGAGCAGTTCTTC
CASSPSGLNNEQFF
>NA|TRBD2|TRBJ2-7|TRBV27
TGTGCCAGCAGCACACTAGCGGGTAGCTCCTACGAGCAGTACTTC
CASSTLAGSSYEQYF
>few|NA|TRBJ2-7|TRBV29-1
TGCAGCGTTGAAGAGCGGGACTACGAGCAGTACTTC
CSVEERDYEQYF
>NA|TRBD1|TRBJ2-7|TRBV19
TGTGCCACTATGGACAGGGGTTACGAGCAGTACTTC
CATMDRGYEQYF
>NA|TRBD2|TRBJ2-4|TRBV4-2
TGTGCCAGCAGCCAAGCTCTAAGGACTAGCGAGGCTCAGTACTTC
CASSQALRTSEAQYF
>NA|TRBD1|TRBJ2-3|TRBV6-4
TGTGCCAGCAGTGACTCTACTGGGACAGGGACTGATACGCAGTATTTT
CASSDSTGTGTDTQYF
>few|TRBD2|TRBJ2-7|TRBV7-7
TGTGCTAGCAGCTTATCCGGACTAGCGCAAGACGAGCAGTACTTC
CASSLSGLAQDEQYF
>NA|NA|TRBJ1-2|TRBV15
TGTGCCACCGGACTAACGGGCAGGGTTGGCTACACCTTC
CATGLTGRVGYTF
>few|TRBD1|TRBJ1-5|TRBV13
TGTGCCAGCAGCCCCAGGGTAGGGGGCAATGGACAGCCCCAGCATTTT
CASSPRVGGNGQPQHF
>NA|NA|TRBJ1-1|TRBV4-3
TGCGCCAGCAGCCAAGAAACCGTAGGCGGTTTCACTGAAGCTTTCTTT
CASSQETVGGFTEAFF
>NA|NA|TRBJ2-7|TRBV4-1
TGCGCCAGCAGCAGCACCGGCCAGGGTCACGAGCAGTACTTC
CASSSTGQGHEQYF
>NA|NA|TRBJ2-7|TRBV29-1
TGCAGCGTTGAAGACACAGGGAACTCCTACGAGCAGTACTTC
CSVEDTGNSYEQYF
>NA|NA|TRBJ1-6|TRBV27
TGTGCCAGCAGTTTATCGATCGGGGGAATAGTTAATTCACCCCTCCACTTT
CASSLSIGGIVNSPLHF
>NA|NA|TRBJ1-6|TRBV6-5
TGTGCCAGCAGCCTCTCCAGTAATTCACCCCTCCACTTT
CASSLSSNSPLHF
>NA|NA|TRBJ1-2|TRBV27
TGTGCCAGCAGCGACAGCTCCTATGGCTACACCTTC
CASSDSSYGYTF
>NA|NA|TRBJ1-5|TRBV19
TGTGCCAGTAGTCCCTCAGTCAATCAGCCCCAGCATTTT
CASSPSVNQPQHF